These T cell receptor beta chains were read from a single sample in a study of T cell repertoires in cytomegalovirus infection. MiXCR, applied by TCRdb to the reads, yields one record per CDR3 protein. The sample lists approximately 500,000 distinct CDR3 sequences, 15% to 20% occurring once. Sequencing was carried out using CD8+ T cells from PBMCs. Every receptor here comes from a human donor in good health (CMV status not recorded). Some clones in this sample may be carry-over from other donors' samples. CDR3s include the opening cysteine and the closing phenylalanine or tryptophan. A D gene is named only where the DNA matches it firmly. The size field is filled for only some rows; it gives once, few, many or a size class.

v_gene: TRBV20-1; len: 17; j_gene: TRBJ2-1; abundance: NA; d_gene: TRBD2; CDR3aa: CSARIGAGGRLGNEQFF; CDR3nt: TGCAGTGCTAGGATAGGTGCGGGCGGGAGGCTTGGCAATGAGCAGTTCTTC
v_gene: TRBV4-2; len: 15; j_gene: TRBJ1-1; abundance: NA; d_gene: NA; CDR3aa: CASSSSSGPNTEAFF; CDR3nt: TGTGCCAGCAGCTCTTCGTCCGGGCCGAACACTGAAGCTTTCTTT
v_gene: TRBV12-3/TRBV12-4; len: 15; j_gene: TRBJ2-2; abundance: many; d_gene: NA; CDR3aa: CASSTDTGDTGELFF; CDR3nt: TGTGCCAGCAGTACAGACACCGGAGACACCGGGGAGCTGTTTTTT
v_gene: TRBV6-1; len: 11; j_gene: TRBJ2-1; abundance: many; d_gene: TRBD1; CDR3aa: CASSSDRVQFF; CDR3nt: TGTGCCAGCAGTTCCGACAGGGTCCAGTTCTTC
v_gene: TRBV4-1; len: 15; j_gene: TRBJ1-1; abundance: many; d_gene: NA; CDR3aa: CASSQGRNMNTEAFF; CDR3nt: TGCGCCAGCAGCCAAGGACGGAACATGAACACTGAAGCTTTCTTT
v_gene: TRBV11-2; len: 13; j_gene: TRBJ2-3; abundance: many; d_gene: NA; CDR3aa: CASSLDSPDTQYF; CDR3nt: TGTGCCAGCAGCTTAGATTCCCCAGATACGCAGTATTTT
v_gene: TRBV27; len: 13; j_gene: TRBJ2-7; abundance: NA; d_gene: NA; CDR3aa: CASSWRGKGEQYF; CDR3nt: TGTGCCAGCAGTTGGAGAGGAAAGGGCGAGCAGTACTTC
v_gene: TRBV9; len: 16; j_gene: TRBJ2-1; abundance: few; d_gene: NA; CDR3aa: CASSGSSVGFGNEQFF; CDR3nt: TGTGCCAGCAGCGGATCATCAGTGGGTTTTGGTAATGAGCAGTTCTTC
v_gene: TRBV27; len: 19; j_gene: TRBJ1-5; abundance: many; d_gene: NA; CDR3aa: CASSPEGYSNTYSNQPQHF; CDR3nt: TGTGCCAGCAGTCCGGAGGGATATTCAAACACATATAGCAATCAGCCCCAGCATTTT
v_gene: TRBV12-3/TRBV12-4; len: 15; j_gene: TRBJ2-1; abundance: many; d_gene: TRBD2; CDR3aa: CASSLPAGGLDEQFF; CDR3nt: TGTGCCAGCAGTTTGCCGGCGGGGGGGCTGGATGAGCAGTTCTTC
v_gene: TRBV9; len: 12; j_gene: TRBJ1-2; abundance: NA; d_gene: NA; CDR3aa: CASSEDAYGYTF; CDR3nt: TGTGCCAGCAGCGAGGATGCGTATGGCTACACCTTC
v_gene: TRBV7-9; len: 11; j_gene: TRBJ1-2; abundance: once; d_gene: NA; CDR3aa: CASRSMSGYTF; CDR3nt: TGTGCCAGCAGGTCTATGAGTGGCTACACCTTC
v_gene: TRBV7-9; len: 12; j_gene: TRBJ1-4; abundance: many; d_gene: NA; CDR3aa: CASSLDNEKLFF; CDR3nt: TGTGCCAGCAGCCTGGACAATGAAAAACTGTTTTTT
v_gene: TRBV20-1; len: 12; j_gene: TRBJ2-7; abundance: NA; d_gene: NA; CDR3aa: CSARGSGYEQYF; CDR3nt: TGCAGTGCTAGAGGCAGCGGCTACGAGCAGTACTTC
v_gene: TRBV5-1; len: 16; j_gene: TRBJ2-6; abundance: many; d_gene: NA; CDR3aa: CASSFTAISGANVLTF; CDR3nt: TGCGCCAGCAGCTTTACAGCGATCTCTGGGGCCAACGTCCTGACTTTC
v_gene: TRBV20-1; len: 13; j_gene: TRBJ1-2; abundance: few; d_gene: NA; CDR3aa: CSAREPQGHGYTF; CDR3nt: TGCAGTGCTAGAGAACCACAGGGACATGGCTACACCTTC
v_gene: TRBV7-2; len: 16; j_gene: TRBJ2-4; abundance: many; d_gene: NA; CDR3aa: CASSLVAVSAKNIQYF; CDR3nt: TGTGCCAGCAGCTTAGTAGCGGTCTCAGCCAAAAACATTCAGTACTTC
v_gene: TRBV27; len: 16; j_gene: TRBJ2-1; abundance: few; d_gene: TRBD2; CDR3aa: CASSSSGSMSYNEQFF; CDR3nt: TGTGCCAGCAGTTCCAGCGGGAGTATGTCCTACAATGAGCAGTTCTTC
v_gene: TRBV6-1; len: 14; j_gene: TRBJ2-7; abundance: many; d_gene: NA; CDR3aa: CASDDLGLTYEQYF; CDR3nt: TGTGCCAGCGATGACCTGGGGTTAACCTACGAGCAGTACTTC
v_gene: TRBV7-3; len: 15; j_gene: TRBJ2-3; abundance: many; d_gene: TRBD1; CDR3aa: CASSSTGALTDTQYF; CDR3nt: TGTGCCAGCAGCTCCACAGGGGCCCTCACAGATACGCAGTATTTT
v_gene: TRBV12-3/TRBV12-4; len: 20; j_gene: TRBJ1-3; abundance: few; d_gene: TRBD1; CDR3aa: CASSSTHSSSRRGEGNTIYF; CDR3nt: TGTGCCAGCAGTTCCACCCACTCCAGTTCCCGCAGGGGGGAAGGAAACACCATATATTTT
v_gene: TRBV20-1; len: 12; j_gene: TRBJ2-5; abundance: NA; d_gene: NA; CDR3aa: CSATDSQETQYF; CDR3nt: TGCAGTGCCACGGACAGTCAAGAGACCCAGTACTTC
v_gene: TRBV28; len: 15; j_gene: TRBJ1-2; abundance: NA; d_gene: NA; CDR3aa: CASSTVREGRYGYTF; CDR3nt: TGTGCCAGCAGCACGGTTCGGGAAGGCCGCTATGGCTACACCTTC
v_gene: TRBV19; len: 13; j_gene: TRBJ1-5; abundance: many; d_gene: NA; CDR3aa: CASSNGVWQPQHF; CDR3nt: TGTGCCAGTAGTAACGGGGTTTGGCAGCCCCAGCATTTT
v_gene: TRBV28; len: 16; j_gene: TRBJ1-2; abundance: few; d_gene: TRBD1; CDR3aa: CASSYLGTGHNYGYTF; CDR3nt: TGTGCCAGCAGTTACCTGGGGACAGGGCACAACTATGGCTACACCTTC
v_gene: TRBV6-5; len: 13; j_gene: TRBJ2-1; abundance: NA; d_gene: NA; CDR3aa: CASSSDGNNEQFF; CDR3nt: TGTGCCAGCAGCTCGGACGGAAACAATGAGCAGTTCTTC
v_gene: TRBV19; len: 16; j_gene: TRBJ2-1; abundance: many; d_gene: TRBD2; CDR3aa: CASSSRTSELYNEQFF; CDR3nt: TGTGCCAGTAGTTCACGGACTAGCGAGCTGTACAATGAGCAGTTCTTC
v_gene: TRBV5-8; len: 13; j_gene: TRBJ1-2; abundance: NA; d_gene: NA; CDR3aa: CASSSPWGDGYTF; CDR3nt: TGTGCCAGCAGCTCCCCGTGGGGCGATGGCTACACCTTC
v_gene: TRBV29-1; len: 12; j_gene: TRBJ2-7; abundance: NA; d_gene: NA; CDR3aa: CSVVGRVNEQYF; CDR3nt: TGCAGCGTTGTCGGGAGAGTGAACGAGCAGTACTTC
v_gene: TRBV4-1; len: 15; j_gene: TRBJ2-5; abundance: many; d_gene: TRBD1; CDR3aa: CASSQETGGIETQYF; CDR3nt: TGCGCCAGCAGCCAAGAAACAGGGGGCATTGAGACCCAGTACTTC
v_gene: TRBV9; len: 16; j_gene: TRBJ2-7; abundance: NA; d_gene: NA; CDR3aa: CASSEGSGGGSYEQYF; CDR3nt: TGTGCCAGCAGCGAGGGTTCAGGGGGAGGCTCCTACGAGCAGTACTTC
v_gene: TRBV12-3/TRBV12-4; len: 15; j_gene: TRBJ2-1; abundance: many; d_gene: NA; CDR3aa: CASSLALEGYNEQFF; CDR3nt: TGTGCCAGCAGTTTAGCGCTCGAGGGGTACAATGAGCAGTTCTTC
v_gene: TRBV27; len: 12; j_gene: TRBJ2-1; abundance: NA; d_gene: NA; CDR3aa: CASSATKNEQFF; CDR3nt: TGTGCCAGCAGTGCCACCAAGAATGAGCAGTTCTTC
v_gene: TRBV27; len: 15; j_gene: TRBJ2-1; abundance: few; d_gene: NA; CDR3aa: CASSPGTAVDNEQFF; CDR3nt: TGTGCCAGCAGTCCCGGGACTGCGGTGGACAATGAGCAGTTCTTC
v_gene: TRBV7-9; len: 12; j_gene: TRBJ1-2; abundance: many; d_gene: TRBD1; CDR3aa: CATGQGASGYTF; CDR3nt: TGTGCCACCGGACAGGGGGCTTCTGGCTACACCTTC
v_gene: TRBV5-4; len: 17; j_gene: TRBJ2-3; abundance: few; d_gene: TRBD2; CDR3aa: CASSLPWTSGREDTQYF; CDR3nt: TGTGCCAGCAGCTTACCCTGGACTAGCGGGAGAGAAGATACGCAGTATTTT
v_gene: TRBV20-1; len: 16; j_gene: TRBJ1-5; abundance: NA; d_gene: NA; CDR3aa: CSAAATRVPSNQPQHF; CDR3nt: TGCAGTGCTGCCGCGACCAGGGTTCCTAGCAATCAGCCCCAGCATTTT
v_gene: TRBV13; len: 14; j_gene: TRBJ2-7; abundance: few; d_gene: TRBD1; CDR3aa: CASSDQTGGYEQYF; CDR3nt: TGTGCCAGCAGCGATCAAACAGGGGGCTACGAGCAGTACTTC
v_gene: TRBV6-5; len: 14; j_gene: TRBJ2-2; abundance: few; d_gene: NA; CDR3aa: CASSWGENTGELFF; CDR3nt: TGTGCCAGCAGTTGGGGAGAGAACACCGGGGAGCTGTTTTTT
v_gene: TRBV28; len: 15; j_gene: TRBJ2-7; abundance: many; d_gene: NA; CDR3aa: CASSLLSGGGDEQYF; CDR3nt: TGTGCCAGCAGTTTATTGTCAGGGGGAGGCGACGAGCAGTACTTC
v_gene: TRBV3-1; len: 13; j_gene: TRBJ2-7; abundance: few; d_gene: NA; CDR3aa: CASSQDLLYEQYF; CDR3nt: TGTGCCAGCAGCCAAGATTTACTCTACGAGCAGTACTTC
v_gene: TRBV12-5; len: 13; j_gene: TRBJ2-1; abundance: many; d_gene: NA; CDR3aa: CASGLGPYDEQFF; CDR3nt: TGTGCTAGTGGTTTGGGGCCGTACGATGAGCAGTTCTTC
v_gene: TRBV7-9; len: 14; j_gene: TRBJ2-1; abundance: many; d_gene: NA; CDR3aa: CASSGRGEHNEQFF; CDR3nt: TGTGCCAGCAGCGGCCGAGGTGAACACAATGAGCAGTTCTTC
v_gene: TRBV4-2; len: 14; j_gene: TRBJ2-7; abundance: few; d_gene: NA; CDR3aa: CASSQARASYEQYF; CDR3nt: TGTGCCAGCAGCCAAGCCAGGGCCTCCTACGAGCAGTACTTC
v_gene: TRBV28; len: 15; j_gene: TRBJ1-5; abundance: few; d_gene: NA; CDR3aa: CASSLRGVRNQPQHF; CDR3nt: TGTGCCAGCAGTCTCCGGGGGGTTCGCAATCAGCCCCAGCATTTT
v_gene: TRBV27; len: 13; j_gene: TRBJ1-1; abundance: few; d_gene: NA; CDR3aa: CASTRRMNTEAFF; CDR3nt: TGTGCCAGCACCCGGCGGATGAACACTGAAGCTTTCTTT
v_gene: TRBV7-2; len: 15; j_gene: TRBJ1-4; abundance: few; d_gene: TRBD1; CDR3aa: CASSEDRGVREKLFF; CDR3nt: TGTGCCAGCAGCGAGGACAGGGGGGTTAGGGAAAAACTGTTTTTT